What follows are 32 T cell receptor beta chains derived from one specimen sequenced in a study of blood T cell repertoires in COVID-19. Data came from immunoSEQ multiplex PCR; TCRdb stores just in-frame clones and leaves some out. This sample has roughly 430,000 clones, with 88% found just once. Sequencing was performed on PBMCs or T cells enriched from blood (not recorded which). The receptors originated from a woman between 40 and 55 years old with acute COVID-19.

CDR3 in amino acids: CASSNGQGLTAEQYF. CDR3 nucleotides: TGCGCCAGCAGCAACGGACAGGGCCTCACCGCCGAGCAGTACTTC. This chain uses TRBV5-1 with TRBJ2-7; 8 bases are a match to TRBD1. This CDR3 is built from 15 residues. J gave up 6 bases and V 4 bases, and 12 bases lay outside the gene matches. In germline, CDR1 is SGHRS, CDR2 YFSETQ.

The chain is built from TRBV10-3 and TRBJ2-6; D not certain. The CDR3 extends over 15 amino acids. Germline lookup yields CDR1 ENHRY and CDR2 SYGVKD. V lost 3 bases and J 0 bases, leaving 6 bases between the germline ends. The CDR3 DNA is TGTGCCATCAGTGAACAGAACTCTGGGGCCAACGTCCTGACTTTC. Amino acids: CAISEQNSGANVLTF.

V is TRBV4-1 and J is TRBJ2-7; D unclear. The CDR3 spans 14 residues. Germline values: CDR1 MGHRA, CDR2 YSYEKL. With 1 base removed from V and 0 bases from J, the gap between germline ends came to 7 bases. The CDR3 reads CASSQGYSSYEQYF. Written as DNA, the CDR3 is TGCGCCAGCAGCCAAGGTTACAGCTCCTACGAGCAGTACTTC.

This clone was seen only once. The chain carries TRBV5-4 and TRBJ1-2; the D gene is possibly TRBD1 (6 bases). V was shortened by 7 bases and J by 0 bases, with 22 bases between the two germline ends. There are 17 residues in the CDR3. Germline CDR1 and CDR2: SGHNT and YYREEE (reference sequence). The chain's CDR3 is CASFRERETGTNYGYTF. CDR3 in DNA: TGTGCCAGCTTTCGCGAAAGAGAAACAGGGACTAACTATGGCTACACCTTC. Full variable domain (missing parts from reference TRBV5-4 and TRBJ1-2): ETGVTQSPTHLIKTRGQQVTLRCSSQSGHNTVSWYQQALGQGPQFIFQYYREEENGRGNFPPRFSGLQFPNYSSELNVNALELDDSALYLCASFRERETGTNYGYTFGSGTRLTVV.

The chain combines TRBV9 with TRBJ1-5; 10 bases map to TRBD1. The junction had 3 bases not matched to a gene; V was cut back by 3 bases and J by 6 bases. CDR1 is SGDLS and CDR2 is YYNGEE in the germline V gene. This CDR3 has 14 residues. CDR3 in amino acids: CASSATGGLQPQHF. CDR3 DNA: TGTGCCAGCAGCGCGACAGGGGGCCTTCAGCCCCAGCATTTT.

This clone has only one observation. The chain uses TRBV5-4 and TRBJ1-4; 7 nucleotides match TRBD1. The V gene end was trimmed by 4 bases and the J gene end by 4 bases; junction bases not matched to a gene: 10. Germline values: CDR1 SGHNT, CDR2 YYREEE (reference sequence). This CDR3 contains 16 residues. CDR3 sequence: CASSPSPGQNNEKLFF. The DNA of the CDR3 is TGTGCCAGCAGCCCCTCTCCGGGACAGAATAATGAAAAACTGTTTTTT. The whole variable domain, remainder taken from reference TRBV5-4 and TRBJ1-4, is ETGVTQSPTHLIKTRGQQVTLRCSSQSGHNTVSWYQQALGQGPQFIFQYYREEENGRGNFPPRFSGLQFPNYSSELNVNALELDDSALYLCASSPSPGQNNEKLFFGSGTQLSVL.

V is TRBV19 and J is TRBJ2-1, with 9 positions matching TRBD2. The germline gives CDR1 LNHDA, CDR2 SQIVND (reference sequence). The CDR3 has 15 residues. Trimming removed 1 base from V and 12 bases from J; junction bases left unmatched: 10. CDR3 sequence (DNA): TGTGCCAGTAGTATAGTGGCTAGCGGGACGTTGGGGCAGTTCTTC. Protein: CASSIVASGTLGQFF.

V usage is TRBV5-4 and J usage is TRBJ2-1; 9 nucleotides match TRBD2. The CDR3 has 15 residues. The J segment lost 3 bases and the V segment lost 5 bases, leaving 6 bases of the junction unmatched. The germline V gene has CDR1 SGHNT and CDR2 YYREEE (reference sequence). The CDR3: CASRSAGGLYNEQFF. The DNA of the CDR3 is TGTGCCAGCAGGTCCGCGGGGGGGCTCTACAATGAGCAGTTCTTC.

The chain employs TRBV11-2 and TRBJ1-1, with 7 bases aligning to TRBD1. The CDR3 is 12 amino acids. Germline-derived CDR1 and CDR2 are SGHAT and FQNNGV. The junction had 6 bases not matched to a gene; V was cut back by 10 bases and J by 4 bases. CDR3 DNA sequence: TGTGCCACCACCCCAGGGGGCACTGAAGCTTTCTTT. Its protein is CATTPGGTEAFF.

The chain is built from TRBV18 and TRBJ1-1; TRBD1 agrees at 9 bases. V shed 8 bases, J shed 7 bases, and the junction held 14 bases outside the gene matches. Germline-derived CDR1 and CDR2 are KGHSH and LQKENI. This CDR3 spans 15 amino acids. CDR3 sequence (DNA): TGTGCCAGCCCAACGACGGACAGGGGTACGTATGAAGCTTTCTTT. Translation gives CASPTTDRGTYEAFF.

The chain employs TRBV9 and TRBJ2-3, with D possibly TRBD2 on 5 matching bases. CDR3 length equals 15 residues. From germline, CDR1 is SGDLS and CDR2 YYNGEE. The V and J ends lost 0 bases and 0 bases respectively, with 8 bases between them. The CDR3 loop reads CASSVEGSSTDTQYF. In DNA form, the CDR3 reads TGTGCCAGCAGCGTAGAAGGGAGTAGCACAGATACGCAGTATTTT.

V and J are TRBV29-1 and TRBJ1-2; the match to TRBD1 covers 8 bases. The V segment lost 6 bases and the J segment 5 bases; nucleotides outside the gene matches: 8. CDR3 length equals 13 residues. Germline-derived CDR1 and CDR2 are SQVTM and ANQGSEA. This CDR3 is CSVYPGQAYGYTF. The CDR3, as DNA: TGCAGCGTGTATCCGGGACAGGCATATGGCTACACCTTC.

The gene calls are TRBV30 and TRBJ1-3, with a possible D match to TRBD1 (5 bases). V was pared by 4 bases and J by 2 bases, with 12 bases between. The CDR3 has 14 residues. Germline V CDR1 and CDR2: GTSNPN, SVGIG (reference sequence). The CDR3, as DNA: TGTGCCTGGATCCCTATCAGGGCTGGAAACACCATATATTTT. Translated, it gives CAWIPIRAGNTIYF.

The genes are TRBV19 and TRBJ1-3, with unresolved D. The CDR3 is 14 residues long. Trimming cost V 0 bases and J 4 bases, with 7 bases left between them. The V gene's germline CDR1 is LNHDA and CDR2 SQIVND (reference sequence). Here the CDR3 reads CASSIEFSGNTIYF. The CDR3 DNA reads TGTGCCAGTAGTATAGAATTCTCCGGAAACACCATATATTTT.

This chain joins TRBV12-5 and TRBJ1-5, with D hard to call. Germline V CDR1 and CDR2: LGHNT, FRNRAP. Trimming took 0 bases from V and 2 from J, leaving 8 bases between them. The CDR3 extends over 15 amino acids. CDR3 nucleotides: TGTGCTAGTGGTTTGGTACATTTGGGCAATCAGCCCCAGCATTTT. It yields the protein CASGLVHLGNQPQHF.

The J gene is TRBJ2-5, the V gene TRBV5-4; 10 nucleotides line up with TRBD2. The germline gives CDR1 SGHNT, CDR2 YYREEE (reference sequence). V dropped 0 bases and J dropped 1; count of bases not matched to a gene: 3. The CDR3 loop spans 16 amino acids. In DNA, the CDR3 is TGTGCCAGCAGCTTGGCTCCTAGCGGGAGCCAAGAGACCCAGTACTTC. This gives the protein CASSLAPSGSQETQYF.

This clone was counted ten times or more. This sequence joins TRBV7-2 and TRBJ1-2; 7 bases line up with TRBD1. J lost 0 bases, V lost 5 bases, and 15 bases had no gene match. The V gene's germline CDR1 is SGHTA and CDR2 FQGNSA. The CDR3 length is 18 residues. The CDR3 here is CASSPGIGQELANYGYTF. For the CDR3, the DNA is TGTGCCAGCAGCCCTGGAATCGGACAGGAATTAGCTAACTATGGCTACACCTTC.

This clone was seen a few times. The gene calls are TRBV27 and TRBJ1-2, with 9 bases identical to TRBD1. The CDR3 extends over 12 amino acids. Germline V gene sequence: CDR1 MNHEY, CDR2 SMNVEV (reference sequence). With 10 bases clipped from V and 7 bases from J, the junction kept 7 bases outside the gene matches. CDR3 DNA: TGTGCCACCCGGGACAGGGAGGTTGGCTACACCTTC. Protein: CATRDREVGYTF.

On this clone itself: The junction does not match germline at one end; this may be a read error. The gene calls are TRBV3-1 (or the pseudogene TRBV3-2) and TRBJ2-3, with D perhaps matching TRBD1 (6 bases). Germline values: CDR1 LGHDT, CDR2 YNNKEL (reference sequence). The CDR3 runs to 14 residues. The CDR3: CASSLRVGAGPYFF. CDR3 nucleotides: TGTGCCAGCAGCCTCCGCGTGGGGGCCGGGCCCTACTTTTTT.

This chain links TRBV30 with TRBJ1-4; no clear D gene. Trimming took off 4 bases at V and 0 bases at J, with 9 bases between the two ends. Germline CDR1 reads GTSNPN; CDR2 reads SVGIG (reference sequence). The CDR3 length is 14 residues. In DNA form, the CDR3 reads TGTGCCTGGAACTTCGGGGCAACTAATGAAAAACTGTTTTTT. Translation gives CAWNFGATNEKLFF.

This rearrangement joins TRBV10-2 to TRBJ2-1, with TRBD2 as a possible D gene (6 bases). This CDR3 spans 14 amino acids. The germline V gene has CDR1 WSHSY and CDR2 SAAADI. V was cut by 7 bases and J by 0 bases, with 10 bases left in between. CDR3 protein: CASIDGGSYNEQFF. The CDR3 coding sequence is TGCGCCAGCATTGACGGGGGCTCCTACAATGAGCAGTTCTTC.

The CDR3 loop is CASSQTPGDVPPLHF. The CDR3 DNA follows: TGTGCCAGCAGCCAAACACCAGGGGATGTCCCACCCCTCCACTTT. The J gene is TRBJ1-6, the V gene TRBV3-1 (or the pseudogene TRBV3-2), with D possibly being TRBD1 (6 bases). V was trimmed by 2 bases and J by 11 bases, leaving 16 bases between them. Germline V gene lookup returns CDR1 LGHDT and CDR2 YNNKEL (reference sequence). This CDR3 is 15 amino acids long.

The V and J genes are TRBV30 and TRBJ2-3; 8 positions match TRBD1. The CDR3 loop spans 17 amino acids. The V gene's germline CDR1 is GTSNPN and CDR2 SVGIG (reference sequence). V shed 2 bases, J shed 2 bases, and the junction held 12 bases outside the gene matches. CDR3 DNA: TGTGCCTGGAGTAGTGTAGGACAGGGTAGGTTCACAGATACGCAGTATTTT. Translated, it gives CAWSSVGQGRFTDTQYF.

The chain has TRBV5-1 and TRBJ1-1, with D perhaps TRBD1 (6 bases). Germline V gene sequence: CDR1 SGHRS, CDR2 YFSETQ. The CDR3 has 14 residues. V was shortened by 1 base and J by 6 bases, with 13 bases between the two germline ends. This CDR3 is CASSLLGGWSEAFF. CDR3 nucleotide sequence: TGCGCCAGCAGCTTGTTAGGGGGATGGTCTGAAGCTTTCTTT.

The chain is built from TRBV7-2 and TRBJ2-5; 7 bases map to TRBD1. V gave up 5 bases and J gave up 5 bases; unmatched junction bases: 8. The CDR3 loop spans 14 amino acids. Germline CDR1 SGHTA, CDR2 FQGNSA. DNA for the CDR3: TGTGCCAGCAGCAAACCGACAGGGCGGGAGACCCAGTACTTC. This translates into CASSKPTGRETQYF.

The chain has TRBV19 and TRBJ1-1; 7 bases line up with TRBD1. The V and J ends lost 4 bases and 12 bases, in that order; junction bases with no gene match: 8. Per germline, CDR1 LNHDA and CDR2 SQIVND (reference sequence). This CDR3 comprises 12 residues. The CDR3 reads CASSTLQGRTFF. Here the CDR3 DNA reads TGTGCCAGTAGTACCCTACAGGGGAGGACTTTCTTT.

This chain connects TRBV27 to TRBJ2-1; perhaps TRBD2 as D (6 bases). Germline lookup yields CDR1 MNHEY and CDR2 SMNVEV (reference sequence). Between the trimmed V and J ends, which lost 6 bases and 0 bases, there was a span of 18 bases. This CDR3 region has 17 residues. CDR3 loop: CASRHRRDLSSYNEQFF. CDR3 in DNA: TGTGCCAGCAGGCACAGGAGGGACCTAAGCTCCTACAATGAGCAGTTCTTC.

The chain couples TRBV5-4 to TRBJ2-5; the D is unclear. V lost 0 bases, J lost 0 bases, and 9 bases lay in between. The length of the CDR3 is 15 residues. Germline lookup yields CDR1 SGHNT and CDR2 YYREEE (reference sequence). The CDR3 is CASSLGLGHQETQYF. CDR3 bases: TGTGCCAGCAGCTTGGGATTGGGCCACCAAGAGACCCAGTACTTC.

The chain employs TRBV10-3 and TRBJ1-2; D is ambiguous. The germline gives CDR1 ENHRY, CDR2 SYGVKD. Between the trimmed V and J ends, which lost 0 bases and 2 bases, there was a span of 4 bases. The CDR3 spans 13 residues. CDR3 bases: TGTGCCATCAGTGAGTCCCAGAACTATGGCTACACCTTC. It codes for CAISESQNYGYTF.

The J gene is TRBJ2-7, the V gene TRBV7-2; possible D gene TRBD1, 6 bases. The CDR3 extends over 14 amino acids. The V end was cut by 5 bases, the J end by 2 bases, with 13 bases between. Germline-derived CDR1 and CDR2 are SGHTA and FQGNSA. The CDR3, as DNA: TGTGCCAGCAGCCTCCAACAGGGAGCCTACGAGCAGTACTTC. Translation gives CASSLQQGAYEQYF.

The chain combines TRBV10-1 with TRBJ1-1; 9 nucleotides line up with TRBD1. With V trimmed by 7 bases and J by 4 bases, 4 bases remained unmatched. The germline gives CDR1 WNHNN, CDR2 SYGVQD (reference sequence). The CDR3 totals 13 residues. CDR3 sequence: CASMRQGVTEAFF. Here the CDR3 DNA reads TGCGCCAGCATGAGACAGGGGGTCACTGAAGCTTTCTTT.

The genes are TRBV9 and TRBJ1-4, with a weak D call TRBD1 (6 bases). Germline V gene data show CDR1 as SGDLS and CDR2 as YYNGEE. The V and J ends lost 0 bases and 8 bases respectively, with 14 bases between them. CDR3 size: 15 residues. The DNA of the CDR3 is TGTGCCAGCAGCGTAGTACAGGGTGGAAGGGAAAAACTGTTTTTT. It codes for CASSVVQGGREKLFF.